This TCR beta chain was observed in a study of cytomegalovirus exposure and HLA in healthy donors. Primers for the PCR totalled 60 Vbeta and 13 Jbeta. Using immunoSEQ multiplex PCR, the repertoire was profiled, and TCRdb retains in-frame clones only, with some absent. The table records about 100,000 clones, 65% to 80% of them present only once. J lost 6 bases, V lost 5 bases, and 8 bases had no gene match. Germline V gene lookup returns CDR1 SGHVS and CDR2 FNYEAQ. The CDR3 has 15 amino acids. What was sequenced was PBMCs. The chain recombines TRBV7-6 with TRBJ2-7; 12 bases fit TRBD1. This clonotype originated in a male donor in good health and CMV-seronegative. The CDR3 here is CASSITGTGGGEQYF. The CDR3 nucleotides are TGTGCCAGCAGCATTACCGGGACAGGGGGCGGCGAGCAGTACTTC.